The rows below give T cell receptor beta chains drawn from one sample of a study of response to subunit inactivated influenza vaccine. In TCRdb, the RT-PCR reads were re-called with MiXCR into one record per CDR3 protein. The sample lists 630,000 or so distinct CDR3 sequences; roughly 14% were seen once. Specimen: PBMCs from blood, collected 11 to 12 days after vaccination. The origin of the receptors is a man aged 45-65 years who received an inactivated influenza vaccine. The CDR3 runs from the conserved cysteine through the conserved F or W. A D gene is named only where the DNA matches it firmly. Size is omitted from some rows. Given values are once, few, many or a class for expanded clones.

d_call: NA
clone_size: few
v_call: TRBV10-3
j_call: TRBJ1-1
cdr3_aa: CAISVREDTEAFF
cdr3_nt: TGTGCCATCAGTGTCAGGGAGGACACTGAAGCTTTCTTT

d_call: NA
clone_size: few
v_call: TRBV9
j_call: TRBJ1-2
cdr3_aa: CASSVDVSSGYGYTF
cdr3_nt: TGTGCCAGCAGCGTAGACGTCAGCTCAGGCTATGGCTACACCTTC

d_call: TRBD1
clone_size: NA
v_call: TRBV4-3
j_call: TRBJ1-2
cdr3_aa: CASSHTTGGSSGYTF
cdr3_nt: TGCGCCAGCAGCCATACGACAGGGGGGAGCTCTGGCTACACCTTC

d_call: NA
clone_size: many
v_call: TRBV29-1
j_call: TRBJ1-2
cdr3_aa: CSVEDDSYGYTF
cdr3_nt: TGCAGCGTTGAGGACGACAGCTATGGCTACACCTTC

d_call: TRBD1
clone_size: few
v_call: TRBV14
j_call: TRBJ2-7
cdr3_aa: CDRGRMYNEQYF
cdr3_nt: TGTGACAGGGGGCGAATGTACAACGAGCAGTACTTC

d_call: NA
clone_size: NA
v_call: TRBV7-2
j_call: TRBJ2-4
cdr3_aa: CASSFDGGLAKNIQYF
cdr3_nt: TGTGCCAGCAGCTTCGATGGAGGGTTGGCCAAAAACATTCAGTACTTC

d_call: NA
clone_size: NA
v_call: TRBV5-5
j_call: TRBJ2-3
cdr3_aa: CASSLGYGSDTQYF
cdr3_nt: TGTGCCAGCAGCTTGGGTTATGGGTCAGATACGCAGTATTTT

d_call: NA
clone_size: few
v_call: TRBV7-2
j_call: TRBJ2-1
cdr3_aa: CASSLGLTVYNEQFF
cdr3_nt: TGTGCCAGCAGCTTAGGGCTAACGGTATACAATGAGCAGTTCTTC

d_call: TRBD1
clone_size: NA
v_call: TRBV11-1
j_call: TRBJ2-1
cdr3_aa: CASSPTTGLHEQFF
cdr3_nt: TGTGCCAGCAGCCCTACGACAGGGTTGCATGAGCAGTTCTTC

d_call: TRBD1
clone_size: NA
v_call: TRBV24-1
j_call: TRBJ2-1
cdr3_aa: CATSPGTGLGGNEQFF
cdr3_nt: TGTGCCACCAGTCCCGGGACAGGGTTGGGGGGCAATGAGCAGTTCTTC

d_call: TRBD1
clone_size: few
v_call: TRBV7-2
j_call: TRBJ2-7
cdr3_aa: CASSARTGYHEQYF
cdr3_nt: TGTGCCAGCAGCGCTAGGACAGGGTACCACGAGCAGTACTTC

d_call: TRBD2
clone_size: few
v_call: TRBV10-3
j_call: TRBJ2-5
cdr3_aa: CAISEGGRGHQETQYF
cdr3_nt: TGTGCCATCAGTGAAGGCGGGAGGGGACACCAAGAGACCCAGTACTTC

d_call: NA
clone_size: NA
v_call: TRBV3-1
j_call: TRBJ2-5
cdr3_aa: CASSQDRGKTQYF
cdr3_nt: TGTGCCAGCAGCCAAGATCGTGGAAAGACCCAGTACTTC

d_call: NA
clone_size: few
v_call: TRBV29-1
j_call: TRBJ1-2
cdr3_aa: CSVEGTPWGIYGYTF
cdr3_nt: TGCAGCGTTGAAGGGACACCCTGGGGAATCTATGGCTACACCTTC

d_call: NA
clone_size: many
v_call: TRBV7-2
j_call: TRBJ1-5
cdr3_aa: CASSLAFTYSNQPQHF
cdr3_nt: TGTGCCAGCAGCTTAGCGTTCACATATAGCAATCAGCCCCAGCATTTT

d_call: TRBD1
clone_size: NA
v_call: TRBV24-1
j_call: TRBJ2-2
cdr3_aa: CATSESGTENTGELFF
cdr3_nt: TGTGCCACCAGTGAGTCCGGGACAGAGAACACCGGGGAGCTGTTTTTT

d_call: TRBD2
clone_size: few
v_call: TRBV7-9
j_call: TRBJ2-1
cdr3_aa: CASSLGHPSGNGQFF
cdr3_nt: TGTGCCAGCAGCTTAGGTCACCCTAGCGGGAACGGGCAGTTCTTC

d_call: TRBD2
clone_size: many
v_call: TRBV29-1
j_call: TRBJ2-3
cdr3_aa: CSVDEGLAGADTQYF
cdr3_nt: TGCAGCGTAGACGAGGGACTAGCGGGAGCAGATACGCAGTATTTT

d_call: NA
clone_size: NA
v_call: TRBV3-1
j_call: TRBJ1-6
cdr3_aa: CASSHPDNSPLHF
cdr3_nt: TGTGCCAGCAGCCATCCAGATAATTCACCCCTCCACTTT

d_call: NA
clone_size: few
v_call: TRBV7-9
j_call: TRBJ2-7
cdr3_aa: CASSSLTDEQYF
cdr3_nt: TGTGCCAGCAGCTCCCTCACTGACGAGCAGTACTTC

d_call: NA
clone_size: NA
v_call: TRBV5-6
j_call: TRBJ2-5
cdr3_aa: CASSSVLVETQYF
cdr3_nt: TGTGCCAGCAGCTCGGTGCTTGTGGAGACCCAGTACTTC

d_call: TRBD1
clone_size: few
v_call: TRBV4-1
j_call: TRBJ2-3
cdr3_aa: CASSQVQGADTQYF
cdr3_nt: TGCGCCAGCAGCCAAGTACAGGGGGCCGATACGCAGTATTTT

d_call: TRBD1
clone_size: many
v_call: TRBV15
j_call: TRBJ2-5
cdr3_aa: CATSRGTVQETQYF
cdr3_nt: TGTGCCACCAGCAGGGGGACAGTCCAAGAGACCCAGTACTTC

d_call: NA
clone_size: few
v_call: TRBV29-1
j_call: TRBJ2-7
cdr3_aa: CSASPGWGIYEQYF
cdr3_nt: TGCAGCGCCTCGCCAGGCTGGGGCATTTACGAGCAGTACTTC

d_call: NA
clone_size: few
v_call: TRBV29-1
j_call: TRBJ2-1
cdr3_aa: CSVAGPTSSYNEQFF
cdr3_nt: TGCAGCGTTGCGGGACCAACGAGCTCCTACAATGAGCAGTTCTTC

d_call: NA
clone_size: few
v_call: TRBV20-1
j_call: TRBJ2-7
cdr3_aa: CSGVKQVFQPEQYF
cdr3_nt: TGCAGTGGCGTTAAACAGGTTTTCCAGCCCGAGCAGTACTTC

d_call: TRBD2
clone_size: NA
v_call: TRBV30
j_call: TRBJ2-6
cdr3_aa: CAWRGERGFLPYSGANVLTF
cdr3_nt: TGTGCCTGGAGGGGGGAGCGGGGGTTTCTCCCATACTCTGGGGCCAACGTCCTGACTTTC

d_call: NA
clone_size: few
v_call: TRBV20-1
j_call: TRBJ1-1
cdr3_aa: CSARVFGVEGDTEAFF
cdr3_nt: TGCAGTGCTAGGGTCTTCGGGGTTGAGGGGGACACTGAAGCTTTCTTT

d_call: TRBD1
clone_size: NA
v_call: TRBV4-1
j_call: TRBJ2-1
cdr3_aa: CASSQRQGGGHEQFF
cdr3_nt: TGCGCCAGCAGCCAAAGACAGGGGGGTGGTCATGAGCAGTTCTTC

d_call: NA
clone_size: NA
v_call: TRBV21-1
j_call: TRBJ2-2
cdr3_aa: CASSKQGAGTGELFF
cdr3_nt: TGTGCCAGCAGCAAACAGGGGGCGGGCACCGGGGAGCTGTTTTTT

d_call: NA
clone_size: NA
v_call: TRBV20-1
j_call: TRBJ1-1
cdr3_aa: CSSTATANTEAFF
cdr3_nt: TGCAGTTCTACGGCAACAGCGAACACTGAAGCTTTCTTT

d_call: NA
clone_size: few
v_call: TRBV20-1
j_call: TRBJ2-2
cdr3_aa: CSARDKGLNTGELFF
cdr3_nt: TGCAGTGCTAGAGATAAGGGACTTAACACCGGGGAGCTGTTTTTT

d_call: NA
clone_size: few
v_call: TRBV29-1
j_call: TRBJ2-7
cdr3_aa: CSVEERLTYEQYF
cdr3_nt: TGCAGCGTTGAAGAGAGACTCACCTACGAGCAGTACTTC

d_call: NA
clone_size: NA
v_call: TRBV7-9
j_call: TRBJ2-3
cdr3_aa: CASSPISGAGRTDTQYF
cdr3_nt: TGTGCCAGCAGCCCCATCTCAGGGGCAGGGCGCACAGATACGCAGTATTTT

d_call: TRBD2
clone_size: NA
v_call: TRBV24-1
j_call: TRBJ2-3
cdr3_aa: CATSDTRTSGARTDTQYF
cdr3_nt: TGTGCCACCAGTGATACCCGGACTAGCGGGGCCCGCACAGATACGCAGTATTTT

d_call: TRBD2
clone_size: NA
v_call: TRBV14
j_call: TRBJ2-1
cdr3_aa: CASSWTGGSWAEQFF
cdr3_nt: TGTGCCAGCAGCTGGACGGGCGGGAGTTGGGCTGAGCAGTTCTTC

d_call: TRBD1
clone_size: NA
v_call: TRBV6-5
j_call: TRBJ1-2
cdr3_aa: CASSYSVQGALGYTF
cdr3_nt: TGTGCCAGCAGTTACTCAGTACAGGGGGCTCTTGGCTACACCTTC

d_call: TRBD2
clone_size: NA
v_call: TRBV6-2/TRBV6-3
j_call: TRBJ2-3
cdr3_aa: CASSPFSGVSTDTQYF
cdr3_nt: TGTGCCAGCAGTCCGTTCAGCGGGGTGAGCACAGATACGCAGTATTTT

d_call: TRBD2
clone_size: few
v_call: TRBV20-1
j_call: TRBJ2-1
cdr3_aa: CSARDPLTSGRAAYNEQFF
cdr3_nt: TGCAGTGCTAGAGATCCCTTGACTAGCGGGAGGGCCGCCTACAATGAGCAGTTCTTC

d_call: NA
clone_size: few
v_call: TRBV12-3/TRBV12-4
j_call: TRBJ1-2
cdr3_aa: CASSQGQSHGYTF
cdr3_nt: TGTGCCAGCAGTCAAGGACAGAGCCATGGCTACACCTTC

d_call: TRBD1
clone_size: NA
v_call: TRBV12-3/TRBV12-4
j_call: TRBJ2-7
cdr3_aa: CASSFGQEKYEQYF
cdr3_nt: TGTGCCAGCAGCTTTGGACAGGAGAAATACGAGCAGTACTTC

d_call: NA
clone_size: NA
v_call: TRBV12-3/TRBV12-4
j_call: TRBJ2-1
cdr3_aa: CASSFGKYNEQFF
cdr3_nt: TGTGCCAGCAGTTTCGGAAAGTACAATGAGCAGTTCTTC

d_call: TRBD2
clone_size: few
v_call: TRBV20-1
j_call: TRBJ2-5
cdr3_aa: CSCTGTSGQETQYF
cdr3_nt: TGCAGCTGTACCGGGACTAGCGGCCAAGAGACCCAGTACTTC

d_call: NA
clone_size: NA
v_call: TRBV5-1
j_call: TRBJ2-5
cdr3_aa: CASSFQVGETQYF
cdr3_nt: TGCGCCAGCAGCTTCCAGGTTGGGGAGACCCAGTACTTC

d_call: NA
clone_size: few
v_call: TRBV6-1
j_call: TRBJ2-3
cdr3_aa: CASTQGSSTDTQYF
cdr3_nt: TGTGCCAGCACACAGGGTTCGAGCACAGATACGCAGTATTTT